This T cell receptor (beta chain) was found in a study of cytomegalovirus exposure and HLA in healthy donors. Study-wide results and limits: Reportedly, HLA-A and HLA-B alleles of most subjects were accurately predicted from TCR beta. Later work associated 16,951 TCR beta sequences with HLA alleles at 0.05 false discovery rate. Earlier analysis found most TCR beta V segments productive about 90% or about 30% of the time. Later analysis revealed greater clonal expansion in HLA-associated TCR beta chains than in equally common others.

With regard to this clone: Its specificity is unknown.

The germline CDR1 and CDR2 sequences are SNHLY and FYNNEI. The trim removed 4 bases at V and 8 bases at J, leaving 3 bases unmatched. The CDR3 spans 14 residues. With 60 Vbeta and 13 Jbeta primers, the PCR was carried out. Clones were read by immunoSEQ multiplex PCR, and TCRdb kept only the in-frame ones, dropping some. The repertoire consists of tens of thousands of clones, with more than 70% occurring once and the leading ten covering approximately 25%. The V call is TRBV2, the J call TRBJ1-6; 9 bases are shared with TRBD1. Specimen: PBMCs. The TCR comes from a man in his fifties in good health and CMV-seropositive. DNA for the CDR3: TGTGCCAGCAGTGCCCGGGACAGGGATTCACCCCTCCACTTT. Translation: CASSARDRDSPLHF.